This T cell receptor beta chain is drawn from a study of control samples from healthy donors and cancer patients (dated by TCRdb to the early 2020s). Germline trimming: 1 base from V, 0 bases from J; junction bases outside gene matches: 8. The CDR3 goes from the cysteine to the phenylalanine over 19 residues. Just the 57-base CDR3 DNA is kept, in frame starting at base 1. The method was the immunoSEQ multiplex PCR assay. TCRdb retrieved this table from immuneACCESS and kept in-frame rearrangements only. Not all clones are present; in checked studies, unresolved V genes account for under half, and no reason is known for the remainder. The sample's table covers about 190,000 clones. The ten largest clonotypes hold around 2% of the sample. As to this clone: It lacks a known antigen.

The TCR originated in a woman in her thirties in good health. Material: blood. This chain joins TRBV23-1 to TRBJ2-6; 8 junctional bases match TRBD1. TRBV23-1 is an open reading frame, and its role is uncertain. CDR3 protein: CASSQFPGQADSGANVLTF. The nucleotides read TGCGCCAGCAGTCAATTCCCGGGACAGGCTGACTCTGGGGCCAACGTCCTGACTTTC.